This T cell receptor beta chain was recovered during a study of cytomegalovirus exposure and HLA in healthy donors. Study conclusions and caveats: Relative to equally common others, HLA-associated TCR beta chains showed greater clonal expansion in a later analysis. Researchers counted about 150 TCR beta chains as cytomegalovirus-associated.

In the case of this clone: Its target is unknown.

The PCR had 60 Vbeta and 13 Jbeta primers. The data were produced by immunoSEQ multiplex PCR, yet TCRdb's version contains in-frame clones alone and is incomplete. The table has approximately 130,000 clones, around 80% seen once. This CDR3 comprises 15 residues. J lost 14 bases, V lost 2 bases, and 11 bases had no gene match. The germline gives CDR1 LGHNA, CDR2 YSLEER. The source is a woman aged 40 to 50 in good health and CMV-seronegative. Source material: PBMCs. The chain is built from TRBV4-3 and TRBJ1-6; 8 bases line up with TRBD1. CDR3 sequence reads: CASSQFPGQAVTLHF. CDR3 nucleotides: TGCGCCAGCAGCCAATTTCCGGGACAGGCTGTCACCCTCCACTTT.